The TCR beta chain under discussion was sequenced for a study of T cell responses to AZD1222 COVID-19 vaccine. The study, taken as a whole, reports: Mostly white British, mostly female donors; authors suggested clonal diversity may be underestimated. CD4 TCRs linked to vaccination spanned spike, dominating at 160-218 and 743-854. Samples come after the peak T cell response, not at day 14.

Concerning this clone itself: Its target is not known.

Germline V gene sequence: CDR1 MNHEY, CDR2 SMNVEV (reference sequence). V dropped 6 bases and J dropped 3 bases, with 18 bases sitting between them. This CDR3 is 15 amino acids long. Assay used: immunoSEQ multiplex PCR; TCRdb lists only in-frame clones, some missing. The sample has 100,000 to 150,000 clones; roughly 91% are singletons. The chain combines TRBV27 with TRBJ2-7; D possibly corresponds to TRBD1 (6 bases). The specimen comprised peripheral blood, sampled 28 days after the second AZD1222 dose. This sequence was found in an adult who received the AZD1222 COVID-19 vaccine. The CDR3: CASRPLQGIGYEQYF. The CDR3, as DNA: TGTGCCAGCAGACCTTTACAGGGAATTGGCTACGAGCAGTACTTC.